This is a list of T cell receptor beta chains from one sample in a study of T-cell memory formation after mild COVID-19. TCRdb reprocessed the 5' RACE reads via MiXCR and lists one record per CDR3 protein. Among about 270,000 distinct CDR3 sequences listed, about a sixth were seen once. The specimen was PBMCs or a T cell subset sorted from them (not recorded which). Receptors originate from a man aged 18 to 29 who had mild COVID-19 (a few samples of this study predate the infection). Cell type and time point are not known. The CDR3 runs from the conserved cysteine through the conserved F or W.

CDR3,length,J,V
CASSQLRAGGVYGYTF,16,TRBJ1-2,TRBV4-3
CASSLVGGSYGYTF,14,TRBJ1-2,TRBV7-3
CASSQVRETQYF,12,TRBJ2-5,TRBV3-1
CASSFSSTGRDTQYF,15,TRBJ2-3,TRBV7-3
CASSLGGGTLGGVFF,15,TRBJ2-2,TRBV5-4
CASRDGTLWLDEQYF,15,TRBJ2-7,TRBV2
CASRAGGWLVREKLFF,16,TRBJ1-4,TRBV28
CASSELGGGGNEQFF,15,TRBJ2-1,TRBV25-1
CASSRHRSNYGYTF,14,TRBJ1-2,TRBV6-5
CASSLRSGEYNEQFF,15,TRBJ2-1,TRBV27